The present entry profiles one T cell receptor (beta chain) with its context. Sequencing used immunoSEQ multiplex PCR; TCRdb keeps in-frame clones, though not all of them. Of 61,000 or so clones listed, 80% to 85% are singletons. These data come from a study of T cells in tuberculosis. Study-level information: T cells were selected with CD1B tetramers loaded with glucose monomycolate.

Thawed, overnight-rested PBMC were stained with GMM-loaded CD1B tetramer, viability dye and anti-CD3, then sorted. CD1B tetramers were loaded with Rhodococcus equi-derived C32 glucose monomycolate. PBMC for tetramer sorting were first depleted of CD14-expressing monocytes. Trimming pared 4 bases from V and 1 base from J, leaving 10 bases between. Per the germline V gene, CDR1 is SEHNR and CDR2 is FQNEAQ (reference sequence). The CDR3 runs 14 residues. The origin of this receptor is an adult woman with latent tuberculosis. V gene TRBV7-9 combines with J gene TRBJ1-2; the D gene is possibly TRBD1 (6 bases). Sequencing was done on a sample of CD1b-GMM tetramer-negative cells sorted from PBMCs. The DNA for the CDR3 is TGTGCCAGCAGCTCGGACAGCTATAACTATGGCTACACCTTC. Translating it yields CASSSDSYNYGYTF.